These 14 T cell receptor beta chains originate from one sample sequenced in a study of blood T cell repertoires in COVID-19. The table came from immunoSEQ multiplex PCR; TCRdb's copy has only in-frame clones and leaves some out. The table has about 250,000 clones, around 84% seen once. Sequencing was done on a sample of PBMCs or T cells enriched from blood (not recorded which). The receptors stem from a man aged 18-30 years who had recovered from COVID-19.

V and J are TRBV7-8 and TRBJ2-7; a weak D match, TRBD2 (5 bases). Germline CDR1 reads SGHVS; CDR2 reads FQNEAQ. Trimming took off 3 bases at V and 3 bases at J, with 15 bases between the two ends. The CDR3 length is 15 residues. The CDR3 nucleotides read TGTGCCAGCAGCTTTGGCCGGGAAGGTCGCTACGAGCAGTACTTC. Translated: CASSFGREGRYEQYF.

The chain combines TRBV5-4 with TRBJ2-3, with 12 positions matching TRBD2. The junction had 3 bases not matched to a gene; V was cut back by 0 bases and J by 4 bases. Looked up from germline, CDR1 is SGHNT and CDR2 is YYREEE (reference sequence). The CDR3 runs 16 residues. The CDR3 DNA sequence: TGTGCCAGCAGCTTGGGACTAGCGGGAGTGTCAGATACGCAGTATTTT. Encoded protein: CASSLGLAGVSDTQYF.

The V call is TRBV6-5, the J call TRBJ1-4; 7 bases align to TRBD1. The V and J ends lost 5 bases and 4 bases, in that order; junction bases with no gene match: 7. The germline CDR1 and CDR2 sequences are MNHEY and SVGAGI. The CDR3 has 15 residues. CDR3 bases: TGTGCCAGCAGTCGAGACAGGGCTATTAATGAAAAACTGTTTTTT. Amino acid sequence: CASSRDRAINEKLFF.

The gene calls are TRBV28 and TRBJ2-3; 8 nucleotides agree with TRBD2. The CDR3 loop spans 17 amino acids. Germline-derived CDR1 and CDR2 are MDHEN and SYDVKM. V was pared by 5 bases and J by 2 bases, with 12 bases of the junction left unmatched. DNA of the CDR3: TGTGCCAGCAGTGGCCCTGTACTAGCGGCGCCCACAGATACGCAGTATTTT. Amino acids: CASSGPVLAAPTDTQYF.

This clone was observed once. The V gene is TRBV5-1, the J gene TRBJ2-5; D remains ambiguous. This CDR3 is built from 11 residues. Trimming removed 3 bases from V and 3 bases from J, with 3 bases in between. The germline CDR1 and CDR2 sequences are SGHRS and YFSETQ. CDR3 residues: CASSYKETQYF. In DNA form, the CDR3 reads TGCGCCAGCAGCTATAAAGAGACCCAGTACTTC.

This clone showed up just once. The CDR3 DNA sequence: TGTGCCAGCAGTCCAGGGGGCGGGTGGACTGAAGCTTTCTTT. Translating gives CASSPGGGWTEAFF. The genes are TRBV27 and TRBJ1-1; 8 nucleotides agree with TRBD1. The CDR3 length is 14 residues. V was pared by 5 bases and J by 5 bases, with 7 bases of the junction left unmatched. CDR1 is MNHEY and CDR2 is SMNVEV in the germline V gene (reference sequence).

CDR3 residues: CASSKTSGPQETQYF. The CDR3 region has the DNA TGTGCCAGCAGTAAGACTAGCGGACCACAAGAGACCCAGTACTTC. This chain uses TRBV6-5 with TRBJ2-5, with 9 positions matching TRBD2. V gave up 5 bases and J gave up 2 bases; unmatched junction bases: 6. The CDR3 is 15 residues long. The V gene's germline CDR1 is MNHEY and CDR2 SVGAGI.

The gene calls are TRBV7-9 and TRBJ2-7; D not resolved. CDR1 is SEHNR and CDR2 is FQNEAQ in the germline V gene (reference sequence). V was clipped by 0 bases and J by 6 bases, with 6 bases between them. The CDR3 length is 12 residues. The chain's CDR3 is CASSLAVSEQYF. In DNA, the CDR3 is TGTGCCAGCAGCTTAGCAGTCAGCGAGCAGTACTTC.

The gene calls are TRBV7-9 and TRBJ1-5; maybe TRBD1 (6 bases). Trimming pared 2 bases from V and 5 bases from J, leaving 13 bases between. CDR1 and CDR2 (germline): SEHNR, FQNEAQ (reference sequence). This CDR3 has 15 amino acids. CDR3 sequence: CASSLSGGQDQPQHF. In DNA, the CDR3 is TGTGCCAGCAGCTTAAGTGGGGGCCAGGATCAGCCCCAGCATTTT.

This chain joins TRBV7-8 and TRBJ2-1, with 11 positions matching TRBD2. In germline, CDR1 is SGHVS, CDR2 FQNEAQ. Trimming at V came to 2 bases and at J to 6 bases, leaving 3 bases not matched to a gene. The CDR3 covers 15 residues. The CDR3 here is CASSLLAGGRNEQFF. CDR3 coding DNA: TGTGCCAGCAGCTTACTAGCGGGAGGACGCAATGAGCAGTTCTTC.

The genes are TRBV4-2 and TRBJ2-5, with 7 bases identical to TRBD1. Per germline, CDR1 LGHNA and CDR2 YNFKEQ. Trimming took 1 base from V and 3 from J; bases not matched to a gene: 2. The CDR3 is 14 residues long. CDR3 nucleotide sequence: TGTGCCAGCAGCCAAGTAGACAGGGAAGAGACCCAGTACTTC. This translates into CASSQVDREETQYF.

This clone has only a few counts. The chain links TRBV27 to TRBJ1-2; no clear D. Germline-derived CDR1 and CDR2 are MNHEY and SMNVEV (reference sequence). V was trimmed by 3 bases and J by 7 bases, leaving 12 bases between them. The CDR3 has 13 residues. The DNA for the CDR3 is TGTGCCAGCAGTTTTGAGGGTTTAGGTGGCTACACCTTC. The encoded protein is CASSFEGLGGYTF.

For the CDR3, the DNA is TGTGCCAGTAGTCCGAGGGGGGGGGCTCGCTACGAGCAGTACTTC. It specifies CASSPRGGARYEQYF. The chain recombines TRBV19 with TRBJ2-7; tentative D call: TRBD2 (7 bases). Germline CDR1 reads LNHDA; CDR2 reads SQIVND (reference sequence). The V end was cut by 5 bases, the J end by 3 bases, with 17 bases between. The CDR3 length is 15 residues. Drawing the rest from reference TRBV19 and TRBJ2-7, the complete variable domain is DGGITQSPKYLFRKEGQNVTLSCEQNLNHDAMYWYRQDPGQGLRLIYYSQIVNDFQKGDIAEGYSVSREKKESFPLTVTSAQKNPTAFYLCASSPRGGARYEQYFGPGTRLTVT.

The gene calls are TRBV9 and TRBJ1-1, with TRBD1 as a possible D gene (5 bases). Trimming cost V 3 bases and J 5 bases, with 17 bases left between them. This CDR3 comprises 15 residues. The germline CDR1 and CDR2 sequences are SGDLS and YYNGEE. The CDR3 sequence: CASSGVSGGRTEAFF. The CDR3 DNA is TGTGCCAGCAGCGGGGTATCCGGGGGGAGGACTGAAGCTTTCTTT. The full variable domain, with the rest looked up from reference TRBV9 and TRBJ1-1, is DSGVTQTPKHLITATGQRVTLRCSPRSGDLSVYWYQQSLDQGLQFLIQYYNGEERAKGNILERFSAQQFPDLHSELNLSSLELGDSALYFCASSGVSGGRTEAFFGQGTRLTVV.